This T cell receptor (beta chain) was captured in a study of blood T cell repertoires in COVID-19. The wider study: Collection of acute and convalescent COVID-19 samples took place in the United States, Italy and Spain. PBMCs, B-cell-depleted T cells, or T cells provided the cDNA or gDNA that made up the material.

In the authors' methods: Amplification of reference gene primers provided the estimated nucleated cell counts. Sequencing used immunoSEQ multiplex PCR; TCRdb keeps in-frame clones, though not all of them. That table furnishes V, J and clone size, whereas the DNA furnished D and trimming. The sample shows approximately 260,000 clones, approximately 87% of them seen only once. The V gene lost 4 bases and the J gene lost 2 bases, with 8 bases spanning the gap. CDR1 and CDR2 from the germline V gene are LNHDA and SQIVND (reference sequence). This CDR3 has 14 residues. The receptor was isolated from a human donor in a cohort sampled during active COVID-19. This chain connects TRBV19 to TRBJ1-4; D call uncertain. Sequenced input: peripheral blood. CDR3 sequence (DNA): TGTGCCAGTAGTAGTGGGAGTACTAATGAAAAACTGTTTTTT. Protein sequence: CASSSGSTNEKLFF.